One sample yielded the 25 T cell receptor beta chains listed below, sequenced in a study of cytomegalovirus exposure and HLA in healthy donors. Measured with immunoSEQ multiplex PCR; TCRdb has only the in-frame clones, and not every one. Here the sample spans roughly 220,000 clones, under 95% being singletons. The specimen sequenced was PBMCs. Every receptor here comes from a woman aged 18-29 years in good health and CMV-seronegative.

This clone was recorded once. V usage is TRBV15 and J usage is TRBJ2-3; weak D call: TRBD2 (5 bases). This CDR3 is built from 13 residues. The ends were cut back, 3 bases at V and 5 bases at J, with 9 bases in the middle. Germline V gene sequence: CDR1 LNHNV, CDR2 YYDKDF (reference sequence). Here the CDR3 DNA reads TGTGCCACCAGCAGGGTTCGGGGAGATACGCAGTATTTT. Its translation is CATSRVRGDTQYF.

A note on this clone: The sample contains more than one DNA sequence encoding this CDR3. Here the CDR3 reads CASSEVRAGQPQHF. In DNA form, the CDR3 reads TGTGCCAGCAGTGAGGTCAGGGCTGGGCAGCCCCAGCATTTT. This chain links TRBV6-1 with TRBJ1-5, with a tentative D call TRBD1 (5 bases). Germline lookup yields CDR1 MNHNS and CDR2 SASEGT. V lost 3 bases to trimming and J lost 7 bases, with 13 bases between them. This CDR3 has 14 amino acids.

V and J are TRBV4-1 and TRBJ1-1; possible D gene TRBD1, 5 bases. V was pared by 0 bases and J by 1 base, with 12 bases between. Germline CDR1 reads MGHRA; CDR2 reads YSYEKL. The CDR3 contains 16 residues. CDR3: CASSQERAGQNTEAFF. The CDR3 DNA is TGCGCCAGCAGCCAAGAAAGGGCAGGGCAGAACACTGAAGCTTTCTTT.

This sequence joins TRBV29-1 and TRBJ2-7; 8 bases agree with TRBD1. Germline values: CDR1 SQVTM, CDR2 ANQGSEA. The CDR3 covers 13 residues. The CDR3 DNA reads TGCAACTACAAGGAGACAGGGGCCGACGAGCAGTACTTC. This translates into CNYKETGADEQYF.

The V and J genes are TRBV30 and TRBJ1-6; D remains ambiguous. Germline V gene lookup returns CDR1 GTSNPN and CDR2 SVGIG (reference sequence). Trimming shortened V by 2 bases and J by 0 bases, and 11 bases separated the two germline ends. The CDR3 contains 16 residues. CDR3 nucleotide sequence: TGTGCCTGGAGTACCCTCGTGAGCTCCTATAATTCACCCCTCCACTTT. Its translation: CAWSTLVSSYNSPLHF.

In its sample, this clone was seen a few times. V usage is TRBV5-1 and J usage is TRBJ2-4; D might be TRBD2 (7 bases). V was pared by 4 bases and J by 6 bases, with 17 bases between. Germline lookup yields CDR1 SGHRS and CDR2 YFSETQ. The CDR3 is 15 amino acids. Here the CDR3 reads CASSPRGGPGNIQYF. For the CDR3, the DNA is TGCGCCAGCAGCCCGAGGGGGGGACCCGGAAACATTCAGTACTTC.

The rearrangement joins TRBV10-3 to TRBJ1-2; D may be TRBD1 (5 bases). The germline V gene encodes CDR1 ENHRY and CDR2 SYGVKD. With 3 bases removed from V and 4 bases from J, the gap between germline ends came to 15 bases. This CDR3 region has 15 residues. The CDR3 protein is CAISDKGAGSYGYTF. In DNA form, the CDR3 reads TGTGCCATCAGTGATAAGGGCGCAGGGTCCTATGGCTACACCTTC.

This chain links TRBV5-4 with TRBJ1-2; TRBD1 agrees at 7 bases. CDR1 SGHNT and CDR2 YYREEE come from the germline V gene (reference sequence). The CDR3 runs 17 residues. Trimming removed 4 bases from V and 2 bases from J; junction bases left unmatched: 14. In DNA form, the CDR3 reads TGTGCCAGCAGCCTGGTGGGACAGACTATGCCCAACTATGGCTACACCTTC. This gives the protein CASSLVGQTMPNYGYTF.

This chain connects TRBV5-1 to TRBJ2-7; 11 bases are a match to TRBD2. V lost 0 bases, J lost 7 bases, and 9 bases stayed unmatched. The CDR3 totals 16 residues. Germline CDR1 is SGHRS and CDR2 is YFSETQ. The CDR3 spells CASSLEGSGRADEQYF. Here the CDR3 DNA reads TGCGCCAGCAGCTTGGAGGGTAGCGGGAGGGCCGATGAGCAGTACTTC.

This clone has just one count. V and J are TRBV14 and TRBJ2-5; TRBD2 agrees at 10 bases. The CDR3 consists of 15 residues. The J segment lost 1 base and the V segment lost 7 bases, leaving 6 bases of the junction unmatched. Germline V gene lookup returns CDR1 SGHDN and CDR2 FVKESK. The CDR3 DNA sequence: TGTGCCAGCATGTTAGCGGGAGGTCCCCAAGAGACCCAGTACTTC. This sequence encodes CASMLAGGPQETQYF.

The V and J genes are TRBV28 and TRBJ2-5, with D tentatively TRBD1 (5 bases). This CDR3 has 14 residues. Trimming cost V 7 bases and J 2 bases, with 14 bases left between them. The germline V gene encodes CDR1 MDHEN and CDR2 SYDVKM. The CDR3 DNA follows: TGTGCCAGCAACCGAGACAGTGTTCAAGAGACCCAGTACTTC. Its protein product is CASNRDSVQETQYF.

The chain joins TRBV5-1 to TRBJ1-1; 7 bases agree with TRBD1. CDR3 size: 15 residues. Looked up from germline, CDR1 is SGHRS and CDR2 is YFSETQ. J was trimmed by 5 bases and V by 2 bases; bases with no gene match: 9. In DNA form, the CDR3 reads TGCGCCAGCAGCTTTCGAGACCCAGGGGGGACTGAAGCTTTCTTT. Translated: CASSFRDPGGTEAFF.

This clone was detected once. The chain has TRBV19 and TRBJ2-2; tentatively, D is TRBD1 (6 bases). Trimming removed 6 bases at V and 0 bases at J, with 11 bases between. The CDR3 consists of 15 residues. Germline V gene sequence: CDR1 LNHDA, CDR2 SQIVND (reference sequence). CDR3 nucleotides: TGTGCCAGTAGACAGGGACACGCGAACACCGGGGAGCTGTTTTTT. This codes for CASRQGHANTGELFF.

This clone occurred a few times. Here the CDR3 DNA reads TGTGCCAGCAGCCCCTTGAACACCGGGGAGCTGTTTTTT. Protein: CASSPLNTGELFF. J is TRBJ2-2 and V is TRBV7-3; D unresolved. The germline V gene has CDR1 SGHTA and CDR2 FQGTGA. There are 13 residues in the CDR3. Trimming removed 5 bases from V and 1 base from J, with 5 bases in between.

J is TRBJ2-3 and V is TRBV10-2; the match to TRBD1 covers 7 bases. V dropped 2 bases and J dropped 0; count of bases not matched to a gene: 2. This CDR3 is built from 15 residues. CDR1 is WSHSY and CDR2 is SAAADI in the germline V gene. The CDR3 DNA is TGCGCCAGCAGTGAGGGGACAGTTAGCACAGATACGCAGTATTTT. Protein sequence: CASSEGTVSTDTQYF.

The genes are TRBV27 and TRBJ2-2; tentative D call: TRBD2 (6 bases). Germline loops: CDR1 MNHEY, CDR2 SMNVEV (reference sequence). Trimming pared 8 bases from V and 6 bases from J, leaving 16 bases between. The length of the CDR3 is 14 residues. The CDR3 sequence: CASGPGGFAGELFF. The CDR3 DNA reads TGTGCCAGCGGCCCCGGGGGATTTGCCGGGGAGCTGTTTTTT.

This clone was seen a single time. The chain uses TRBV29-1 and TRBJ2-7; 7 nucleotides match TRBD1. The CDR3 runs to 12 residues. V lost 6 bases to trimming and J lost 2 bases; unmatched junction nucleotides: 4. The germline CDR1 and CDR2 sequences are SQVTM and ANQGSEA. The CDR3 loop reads CSVMTGPYEQYF. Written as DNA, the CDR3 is TGCAGCGTAATGACAGGGCCCTACGAGCAGTACTTC.

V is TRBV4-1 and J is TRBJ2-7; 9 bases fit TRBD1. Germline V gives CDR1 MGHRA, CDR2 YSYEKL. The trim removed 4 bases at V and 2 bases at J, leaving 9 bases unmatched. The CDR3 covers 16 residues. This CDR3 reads CASSPTGTGKTYEQYF. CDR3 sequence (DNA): TGCGCCAGCAGCCCCACCGGGACAGGGAAAACCTACGAGCAGTACTTC.

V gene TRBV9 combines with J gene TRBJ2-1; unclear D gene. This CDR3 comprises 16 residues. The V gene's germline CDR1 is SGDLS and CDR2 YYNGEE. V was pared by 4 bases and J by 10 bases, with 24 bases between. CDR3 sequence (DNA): TGTGCCAGCAGCTCACCATCTGGAACCGTTGCGGTAGAGCAGTTCTTC. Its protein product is CASSSPSGTVAVEQFF.

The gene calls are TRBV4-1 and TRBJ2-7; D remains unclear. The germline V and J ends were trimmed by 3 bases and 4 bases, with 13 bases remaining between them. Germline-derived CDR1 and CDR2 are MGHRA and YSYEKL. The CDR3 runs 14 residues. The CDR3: CASSHHRTEYEQYF. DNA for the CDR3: TGCGCCAGCAGCCATCATCGAACGGAGTACGAGCAGTACTTC.

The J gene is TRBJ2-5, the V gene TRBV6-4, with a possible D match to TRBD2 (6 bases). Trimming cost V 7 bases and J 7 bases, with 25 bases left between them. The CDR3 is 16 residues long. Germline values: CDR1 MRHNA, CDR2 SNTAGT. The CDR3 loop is CASNGLARVRGWTQYF. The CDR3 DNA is TGTGCCAGCAACGGCCTAGCGAGAGTCCGGGGATGGACCCAGTACTTC.

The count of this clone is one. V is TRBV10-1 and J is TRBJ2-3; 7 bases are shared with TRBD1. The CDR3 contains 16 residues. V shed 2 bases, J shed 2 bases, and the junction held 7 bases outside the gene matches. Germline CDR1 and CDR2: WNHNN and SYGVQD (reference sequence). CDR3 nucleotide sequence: TGCGCCAGCAGTGAGGAGACAGGGTCGGACACAGATACGCAGTATTTT. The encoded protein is CASSEETGSDTDTQYF.

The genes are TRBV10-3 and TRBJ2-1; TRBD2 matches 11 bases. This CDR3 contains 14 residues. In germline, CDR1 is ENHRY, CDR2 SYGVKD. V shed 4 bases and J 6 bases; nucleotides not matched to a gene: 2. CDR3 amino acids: CAISATSGINEQFF. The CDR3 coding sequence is TGTGCCATCAGTGCGACTAGCGGGATCAATGAGCAGTTCTTC.

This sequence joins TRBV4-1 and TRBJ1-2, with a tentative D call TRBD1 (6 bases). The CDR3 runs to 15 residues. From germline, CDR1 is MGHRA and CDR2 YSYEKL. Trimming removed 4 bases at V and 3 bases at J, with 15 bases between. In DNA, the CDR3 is TGCGCCAGCAGCCGCGAGGAAGGGGGAGACTATGGCTACACCTTC. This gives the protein CASSREEGGDYGYTF.

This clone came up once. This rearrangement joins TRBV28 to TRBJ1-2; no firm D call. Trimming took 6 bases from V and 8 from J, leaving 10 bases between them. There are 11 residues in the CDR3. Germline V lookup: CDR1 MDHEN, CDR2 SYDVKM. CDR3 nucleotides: TGTGCCAGCAGCTACTTTTCCGGCTACACCTTC. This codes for CASSYFSGYTF.